A single sample is the source of the 22 T cell receptor beta chains below, sequenced in a study of blood T cells in healthy people across ages. The second PCR ran about 6 to 12 cycles with a sample-barcoded 5' primer and J-beta primers. TCRdb called the 5' RACE reads again in MiXCR, with one record for every CDR3 protein. The repertoire holds approximately 2,000,000 distinct CDR3 sequences, with 30% to 40% as singletons. Sequencing was carried out using blood. These receptors were obtained from a human donor in good health.

V usage is TRBV27 and J usage is TRBJ1-2; D might be TRBD1 (5 bases). Trimming took off 0 bases at V and 4 bases at J, with 12 bases between the two ends. Germline loops: CDR1 MNHEY, CDR2 SMNVEV (reference sequence). This CDR3 is 15 amino acids long. The DNA of the CDR3 is TGTGCCAGCAGTTTATCGATCGACAGCCTCTATGGCTACACCTTC. Protein sequence: CASSLSIDSLYGYTF.

This clonotype was seen a handful of times. V and J are TRBV10-3 and TRBJ2-1; 7 positions match TRBD1. The CDR3 loop spans 14 amino acids. CDR1 ENHRY and CDR2 SYGVKD come from the germline V gene. Trimming took 4 bases from V and 3 from J; bases not matched to a gene: 3. Here the CDR3 DNA reads TGTGCCATCAGTGCGCAGGGGGACTACAATGAGCAGTTCTTC. Amino acids: CAISAQGDYNEQFF.

This chain's CDR3 is CASSIISGGAYEQFF. The CDR3 nucleotides are TGTGCCAGCAGTATCATTTCCGGGGGGGCGTATGAGCAGTTCTTC. This chain connects TRBV6-6 to TRBJ2-1, with 8 bases identical to TRBD2. This CDR3 spans 15 amino acids. Germline CDR1 MNHNY, CDR2 SVGAGI (reference sequence). The J segment lost 8 bases and the V segment lost 5 bases, leaving 11 bases of the junction unmatched.

Notes on this clonotype: A much larger clone differs by one base, so this may be a read error. V gene TRBV20-1 combines with J gene TRBJ2-7; 8 bases fit TRBD1. The junction had 8 bases not matched to a gene; V was cut back by 5 bases and J by 5 bases. Germline V gives CDR1 DFQATT, CDR2 SNEGSKA (reference sequence). This CDR3 has 13 amino acids. CDR3 bases: TGCAGTGCTGCCGCCGGACAGGGACACGAGCAGTACTTC. Its protein is CSAAAGQGHEQYF.

The rearrangement joins TRBV28 to TRBJ1-2; D is possibly TRBD1 (6 bases). This CDR3 is 14 amino acids long. V lost 2 bases, J lost 7 bases, and 14 bases lay in between. Looked up from germline, CDR1 is MDHEN and CDR2 is SYDVKM. The CDR3 nucleotides are TGTGCCAGCAGTTTAGGGGGGGCCCGACGTGGCTACACCTTC. Translating it yields CASSLGGARRGYTF.

This clonotype has a handful of counts. The chain joins TRBV7-2 to TRBJ2-7, with 10 bases matching TRBD2. The CDR3 has 15 amino acids. Germline V lookup: CDR1 SGHTA, CDR2 FQGNSA. The junction had 7 bases not matched to a gene; V was cut back by 4 bases and J by 4 bases. The CDR3 DNA follows: TGTGCCAGCAGCTCGCTAGCGGGGGCGCCTTACGAGCAGTACTTC. It yields the protein CASSSLAGAPYEQYF.

This clonotype has just a few counts. The chain joins TRBV5-5 to TRBJ2-5; possibly TRBD1 or TRBD2 for D (6 bases each). Trimming shortened V by 4 bases and J by 3 bases, and 10 bases separated the two germline ends. This CDR3 is 13 amino acids long. CDR1 and CDR2 (germline): SGHKS, YYEKEE (reference sequence). CDR3 nucleotides: TGTGCCAGCAGCCCGGAGGGGGAAGAGACCCAGTACTTC. Translation gives CASSPEGEETQYF.

The chain has TRBV7-9 and TRBJ2-7, with 9 bases identical to TRBD1. V shed 1 base, J shed 7 bases, and the junction held 8 bases outside the gene matches. The CDR3 is 15 residues long. Germline V gene sequence: CDR1 SEHNR, CDR2 FQNEAQ (reference sequence). CDR3 sequence (DNA): TGTGCCAGCAGCTTAGGACAGGGGGTCCCTCGGGAGCAGTACTTC. It yields the protein CASSLGQGVPREQYF.

The V call is TRBV12-3 or TRBV12-4, the J call TRBJ1-5; no clear D gene. The CDR3 length is 10 residues. Trimming left V 7 bases short and J 11 bases short, with 9 bases between. DNA for the CDR3: TGTGCCAGCATTTGGAGAGCCCAGCATTTT. Protein: CASIWRAQHF.

This clonotype was counted between two and nine times. J is TRBJ1-1 and V is TRBV13; 8 nucleotides match TRBD1. V lost 7 bases, J lost 2 bases, and 6 bases stayed unmatched. Germline V gene data show CDR1 as PRHDT and CDR2 as FYEKMQ (reference sequence). The CDR3 sequence is 14 residues long. In nucleotides, the CDR3 is TGTGCCAGCATCCTCAGGGGGCGAAACACTGAAGCTTTCTTT. It translates to CASILRGRNTEAFF.

V and J are TRBV5-1 and TRBJ2-7; TRBD1 matches 9 bases. Germline V gives CDR1 SGHRS, CDR2 YFSETQ. Germline trimming cut 4 bases from V and 6 bases from J; bases unmatched to any gene: 11. There are 15 residues in the CDR3. This CDR3 is CASSPAPGTGREQYF. CDR3 DNA sequence: TGCGCCAGCAGCCCCGCACCTGGGACAGGGCGCGAGCAGTACTTC.

The chain links TRBV29-1 to TRBJ2-1, with TRBD2 identical over 9 bases. This CDR3 region has 14 residues. Germline CDR1 reads SQVTM; CDR2 reads ANQGSEA. The ends lost 5 bases at V and 7 bases at J; junction bases unmatched: 9. The CDR3, as DNA: TGCAGCGTTCAACCGGGACTAGCTCGGAATGAGCAGTTCTTC. This sequence encodes CSVQPGLARNEQFF.

This clonotype was recorded a few times. This sequence joins TRBV7-6 and TRBJ2-1; no clear D gene. CDR1 and CDR2 (germline): SGHVS, FNYEAQ. This CDR3 is built from 13 residues. Between the trimmed V and J ends, which lost 1 base and 8 bases, there was a span of 9 bases. The CDR3 region is CASSLGSQHEQFF. As DNA, the CDR3 is TGTGCCAGCAGCTTAGGTAGTCAGCATGAGCAGTTCTTC. Looking up the rest from reference TRBV7-6 and TRBJ2-1 gives the full variable domain: GAGVSQSPRYKVTKRGQDVALRCDPISGHVSLYWYRQALGQGPEFLTYFNYEAQQDKSGLPNDRFSAERPEGSISTLTIQRTEQRDSAMYRCASSLGSQHEQFFGPGTRLTVL.

This clonotype was observed at least ten times. The V gene is TRBV20-1, the J gene TRBJ2-4, with D possibly called TRBD1 or TRBD2 (5 bases each). Germline assignment: CDR1 DFQATT and CDR2 SNEGSKA (reference sequence). This CDR3 spans 16 amino acids. V lost 7 bases and J 5 bases, leaving 24 bases between the germline ends. The DNA for the CDR3 is TGCAGTGGCAGGGACGACCTGATTTCATGGCAAAACATTCAGTACTTC. It yields the protein CSGRDDLISWQNIQYF.

J is TRBJ1-1 and V is TRBV4-2; 9 nucleotides line up with TRBD1. After removal of 0 bases from V and 6 bases from J, the junction contained 2 bases not matched to a gene. There are 14 residues in the CDR3. Looked up from germline, CDR1 is LGHNA and CDR2 is YNFKEQ. CDR3 region: CASSQDRDRAEAFF. CDR3 in DNA: TGTGCCAGCAGCCAAGACCGGGACAGGGCTGAAGCTTTCTTT.

The CDR3 is CASSQDQRSYEQFF. The CDR3 coding sequence is TGTGCCAGCAGCCAAGATCAGCGGTCCTATGAGCAGTTCTTC. This chain links TRBV14 with TRBJ2-1; TRBD2 might be the D (5 bases). V was clipped by 0 bases and J by 8 bases, with 11 bases between them. In germline, CDR1 is SGHDN, CDR2 FVKESK. This CDR3 contains 14 residues. The variable domain in full, completed from reference TRBV14 and TRBJ2-1, reads EAGVTQFPSHSVIEKGQTVTLRCDPISGHDNLYWYRRVMGKEIKFLLHFVKESKQDESGMPNNRFLAERTGGTYSTLKVQPAELEDSGVYFCASSQDQRSYEQFFGPGTRLTVL.

This clonotype was observed a handful of times. The chain employs TRBV4-3 and TRBJ1-5, with no clear D. Per the germline V gene, CDR1 is LGHNA and CDR2 is YSLEER. CDR3 length: 15 residues. Trimming pared 1 base from V and 5 bases from J, leaving 12 bases between. The CDR3 is CASSQGVGTYQPQHF. DNA of the CDR3: TGCGCCAGCAGCCAAGGGGTGGGCACCTATCAGCCCCAGCATTTT.

The chain has TRBV4-1 and TRBJ2-7; 8 bases match TRBD1. CDR3 length: 14 residues. With V trimmed by 1 base and J by 3 bases, 2 bases remained unmatched. Germline V CDR1 and CDR2: MGHRA, YSYEKL. The CDR3 spells CASSQGRGLYEQYF. CDR3 in DNA: TGCGCCAGCAGCCAAGGCAGGGGGCTCTACGAGCAGTACTTC.

V usage is TRBV4-3 and J usage is TRBJ2-1; TRBD2 matches 7 bases. CDR1 and CDR2 (germline): LGHNA, YSLEER. Trimming took 0 bases from V and 4 from J; bases not matched to a gene: 9. This CDR3 is built from 17 residues. This chain's CDR3 is CASSQDISAGNYNEQFF. The CDR3 nucleotides are TGCGCCAGCAGCCAAGATATTTCAGCGGGGAATTACAATGAGCAGTTCTTC.

This clonotype was counted between two and nine times. The genes are TRBV21-1 and TRBJ2-4; TRBD1, the D gene given by the table, was not confirmed from the DNA. TRBV21-1 represents a pseudogene. This CDR3 comprises 17 residues. In DNA form, the CDR3 reads TGTGCCAGCAGCCCCAGGCGCCTCGGGGGGTCCAAAAACATTCAGTACTTC. Translating gives CASSPRRLGGSKNIQYF.

The chain uses TRBV20-1 and TRBJ2-3; tentatively, D is TRBD2 (5 bases). This CDR3 spans 18 amino acids. V shed 3 bases and J shed 3 bases, with 25 bases lying between them. Germline V gene lookup returns CDR1 DFQATT and CDR2 SNEGSKA (reference sequence). The CDR3 loop reads CSARTAGHRSHGTDTQYF. DNA for the CDR3: TGCAGTGCTAGGACGGCGGGCCACCGCTCTCACGGAACAGATACGCAGTATTTT.

The J gene is TRBJ1-6, the V gene TRBV12-3 or TRBV12-4; D gene unclear. With 4 bases removed from V and 8 bases from J, the gap between germline ends came to 9 bases. CDR3 size: 13 residues. The CDR3 nucleotides are TGTGCCAGCAGTTCGGGGAAGCATTCACCCCTCCACTTT. This translates into CASSSGKHSPLHF.